The rows below give T cell receptor beta chains drawn from one sample of a study of T-cell reconstitution after alpha-beta-depleted transplantation in children. TCRdb called the PCR reads again in MiXCR, with one record for every CDR3 protein. The sample shows 300,000 to 400,000 distinct CDR3 sequences, around 16% of them seen only once. Material: PBMCs, mostly from graft donor cells, obtained 360 days after TCRalphabeta/CD19-depleted stem cell transplant. Receptor source: a male patient under 10 years old who had a stem cell transplant for acute lymphoblastic leukemia, so the T cells may come from the graft donor. Each CDR3 is given without its conserved first and last residue.

TRBV7-8 | ASSLGTVSGANVLT
TRBV5-1 | ASSPGTSRANEQF
TRBV14 | ASSPFQGPGQGEAEQY
TRBV5-1 | ASRSGTGRQETQY
TRBV14 | ASSRLGTYEQY
TRBV12-3/TRBV12-4 | ASSHPSGLAAAIAKNIQY
TRBV3-1 | ASSQEIVGPYEQY
TRBV6-2/TRBV6-3 | ASAGVTGELF
TRBV28 | ASSSTGGAYEQY
TRBV2 | ASSSQGTDTQY
TRBV27 | ASSLSGTSGSYEQY
TRBV29-1 | SVERPGGTGELF
TRBV20-1 | SASPTKAGVRGKLAYNEQF
TRBV28 | ASSSTSEIREADTQY
TRBV7-8 | ASSASPGQGGNEQF
TRBV5-1 | ASSLDRTALEQY
TRBV4-2 | ASSQEGWSDQPQH
TRBV30 | AWSRSRAPSYEQY
TRBV19 | ASKISSGRSYNEQF
TRBV20-1 | SANAPPGQGDYFEKLF
TRBV28 | ASSPGLAGGPWGETQY
TRBV28 | ASSLFRGQETQY
TRBV20-1 | SAFRLGSGNEQF
TRBV20-1 | SASHHRDRGYTDTQY
TRBV5-6 | ASSLRWTSPYEQY
TRBV19 | ASSMRSPSDTEAF
TRBV7-2 | ASSPSGREFYNEQF
TRBV12-3/TRBV12-4 | ASSLQGISNQPQH
TRBV14 | ASSQDSPDNEQF
TRBV10-3 | AIRDGTGVDEQY
TRBV9 | ASSPRAGQETQY
TRBV5-8 | ASSFPTSVETQY
TRBV6-5 | ASSYGGKETQY
TRBV28 | ASSQRYGTGEAMLYNEQF
TRBV28 | ASSRVNSNQPQH
TRBV6-5 | ASSTGATELF
TRBV3-1 | ASSQADTSYEQY
TRBV10-3 | AISGEVRGEQF
TRBV4-3 | ASSQVGGGAADTQY
TRBV5-1 | ASSFPPVYEQF
TRBV9 | ASSVASGSGETQY
TRBV4-1 | ASSQSGGLSDTEAF
TRBV29-1 | SVVWEQLNEQF
TRBV20-1 | SARGAGPYEQY
TRBV4-2 | ASSRSGWTRRAETQY
TRBV20-1 | SASRVTNTEAF